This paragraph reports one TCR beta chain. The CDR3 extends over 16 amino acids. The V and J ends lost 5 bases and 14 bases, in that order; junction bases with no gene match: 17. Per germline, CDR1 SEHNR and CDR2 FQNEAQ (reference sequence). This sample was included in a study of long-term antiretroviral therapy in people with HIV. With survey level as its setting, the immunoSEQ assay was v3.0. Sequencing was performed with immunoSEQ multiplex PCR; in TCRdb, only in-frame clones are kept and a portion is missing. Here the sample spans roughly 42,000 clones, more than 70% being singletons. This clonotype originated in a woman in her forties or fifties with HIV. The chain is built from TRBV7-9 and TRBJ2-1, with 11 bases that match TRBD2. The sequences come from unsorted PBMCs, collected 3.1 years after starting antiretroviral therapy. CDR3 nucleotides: TGTGCCAGCAGCCCACAGACTAGCGGGGCCTATTGGGGGGAGTTCTTC. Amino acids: CASSPQTSGAYWGEFF. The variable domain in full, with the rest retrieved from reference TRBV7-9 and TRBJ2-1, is DTGVSQNPRHKITKRGQNVTFRCDPISEHNRLYWYRQTLGQGPEFLTYFQNEAQLEKSRLLSDRFSAERPKGSFSTLEIQRTEQGDSAMYLCASSPQTSGAYWGEFFGPGTRLTVL.